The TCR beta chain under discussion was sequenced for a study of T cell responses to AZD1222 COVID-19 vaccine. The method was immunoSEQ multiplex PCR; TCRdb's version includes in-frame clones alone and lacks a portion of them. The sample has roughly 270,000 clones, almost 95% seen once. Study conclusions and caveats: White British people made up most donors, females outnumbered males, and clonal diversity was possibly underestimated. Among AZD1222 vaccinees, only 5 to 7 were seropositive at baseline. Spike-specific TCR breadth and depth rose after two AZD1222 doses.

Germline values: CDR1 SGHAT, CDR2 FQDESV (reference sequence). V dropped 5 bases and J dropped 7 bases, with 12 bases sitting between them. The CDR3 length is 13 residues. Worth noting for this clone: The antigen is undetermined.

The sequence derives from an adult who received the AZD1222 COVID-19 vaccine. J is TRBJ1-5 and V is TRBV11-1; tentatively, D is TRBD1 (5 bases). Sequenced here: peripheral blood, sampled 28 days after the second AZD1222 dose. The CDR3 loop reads CASSPGREQPQHF. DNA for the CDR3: TGTGCCAGCAGCCCGGGACGGGAGCAGCCCCAGCATTTT.